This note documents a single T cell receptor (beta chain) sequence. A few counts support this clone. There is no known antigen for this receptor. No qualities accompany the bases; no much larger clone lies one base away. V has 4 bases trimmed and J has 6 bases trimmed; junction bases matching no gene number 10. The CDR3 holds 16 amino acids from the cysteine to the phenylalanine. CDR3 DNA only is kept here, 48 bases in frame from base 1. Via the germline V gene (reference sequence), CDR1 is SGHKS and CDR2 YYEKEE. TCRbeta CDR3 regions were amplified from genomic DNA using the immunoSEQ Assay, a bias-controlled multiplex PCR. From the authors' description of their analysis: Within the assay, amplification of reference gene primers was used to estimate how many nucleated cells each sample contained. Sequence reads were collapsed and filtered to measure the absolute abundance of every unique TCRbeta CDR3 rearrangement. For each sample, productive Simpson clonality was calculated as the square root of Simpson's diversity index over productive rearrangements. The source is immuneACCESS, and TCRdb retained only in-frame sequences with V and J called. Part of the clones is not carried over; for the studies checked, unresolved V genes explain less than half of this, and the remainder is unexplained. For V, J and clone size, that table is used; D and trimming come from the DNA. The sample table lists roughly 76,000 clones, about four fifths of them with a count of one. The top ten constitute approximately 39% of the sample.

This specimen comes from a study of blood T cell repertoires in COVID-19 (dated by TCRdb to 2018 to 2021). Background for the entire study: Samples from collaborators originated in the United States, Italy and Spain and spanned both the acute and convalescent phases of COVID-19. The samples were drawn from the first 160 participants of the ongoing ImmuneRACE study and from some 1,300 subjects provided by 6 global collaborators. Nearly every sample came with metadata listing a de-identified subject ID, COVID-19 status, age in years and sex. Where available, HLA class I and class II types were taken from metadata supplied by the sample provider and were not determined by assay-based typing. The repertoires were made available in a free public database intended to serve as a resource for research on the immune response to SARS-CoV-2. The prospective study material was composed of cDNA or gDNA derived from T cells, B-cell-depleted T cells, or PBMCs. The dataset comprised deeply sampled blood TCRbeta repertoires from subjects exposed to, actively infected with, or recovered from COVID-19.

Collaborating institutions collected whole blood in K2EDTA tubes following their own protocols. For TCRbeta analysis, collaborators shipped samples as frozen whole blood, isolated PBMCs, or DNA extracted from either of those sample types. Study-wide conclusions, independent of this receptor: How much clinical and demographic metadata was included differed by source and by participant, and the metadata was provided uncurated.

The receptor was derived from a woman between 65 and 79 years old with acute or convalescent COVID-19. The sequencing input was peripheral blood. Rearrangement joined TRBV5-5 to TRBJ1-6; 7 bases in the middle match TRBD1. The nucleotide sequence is TGTGCCAGCAGCCCCGGAGGGGGCGATGCTAATTCACCCCTCCACTTT. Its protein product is CASSPGGGDANSPLHF.